Listed below are T cell receptor beta chains from one sample, sequenced in a study of radiation and T cells in renal cell carcinoma. Profiling relied on immunoSEQ multiplex PCR, and the TCRdb table lists in-frame clones only, not all of them. The table lists roughly 100,000 clones, less than 90% of them singletons. The sample in question was blood, obtained from a patient whose treatment included radiotherapy and nephrectomy. Every receptor here comes from a man aged 50 or older with renal cell carcinoma. Each CDR3 is given with its conserved first and last residue. Each record gives: V gene, J gene, D gene, CDR3 protein. The D gene is left open where the match is weak.

v_call: TRBV23-1; j_call: TRBJ2-7; d_call: TRBD1; cdr3_aa: CASSQPGQSLGQYF
v_call: TRBV14; j_call: TRBJ1-2; d_call: TRBD1; cdr3_aa: CASSLTGGDYGYTF
v_call: TRBV28; j_call: TRBJ2-7; d_call: NA; cdr3_aa: CASSSPGQGLTYEQYF
v_call: TRBV6-1; j_call: TRBJ2-7; d_call: NA; cdr3_aa: CASSESQGPTYEQYF
v_call: TRBV5-5; j_call: TRBJ1-2; d_call: TRBD1; cdr3_aa: CASSPQGDYGYTF
v_call: TRBV9; j_call: TRBJ2-5; d_call: NA; cdr3_aa: CASSLIGTPHGETQYF
v_call: TRBV9; j_call: TRBJ2-7; d_call: TRBD1; cdr3_aa: CASSVGWDRVTYEQYF
v_call: TRBV5-1; j_call: TRBJ2-3; d_call: TRBD2; cdr3_aa: CASKMASGSGDTQYF
v_call: TRBV25-1; j_call: TRBJ2-1; d_call: TRBD2; cdr3_aa: CASSALAGGLGEQFF
v_call: TRBV7-2; j_call: TRBJ2-7; d_call: TRBD2; cdr3_aa: CASSTSAGVDEQYF
v_call: TRBV27; j_call: TRBJ1-5; d_call: NA; cdr3_aa: CASSFNRASNQPQHF
v_call: TRBV9; j_call: TRBJ1-1; d_call: NA; cdr3_aa: CASSGGHRGTEAFF
v_call: TRBV18; j_call: TRBJ1-1; d_call: NA; cdr3_aa: CASSLNRDTEAFF
v_call: TRBV28; j_call: TRBJ1-1; d_call: NA; cdr3_aa: CASRRPLDSLNTEAFF
v_call: TRBV9; j_call: TRBJ1-1; d_call: NA; cdr3_aa: CASSPTLAGAAFF
v_call: TRBV7-8; j_call: TRBJ2-3; d_call: TRBD2; cdr3_aa: CASSPWTSGSADTQYF
v_call: TRBV4-3; j_call: TRBJ1-6; d_call: TRBD1; cdr3_aa: CASLKWGQGSSPLHF
v_call: TRBV5-1; j_call: TRBJ2-3; d_call: TRBD1; cdr3_aa: CASSLDRGPLDTQYF
v_call: TRBV9; j_call: TRBJ2-7; d_call: TRBD1; cdr3_aa: CASSLQTGSYEQYF
v_call: TRBV29-1; j_call: TRBJ2-2; d_call: TRBD1; cdr3_aa: CSAGTANTGELFF
v_call: TRBV18; j_call: TRBJ2-5; d_call: TRBD1; cdr3_aa: CASSKLRGQETQYF
v_call: TRBV27; j_call: TRBJ1-2; d_call: NA; cdr3_aa: CASSFYREGYGYTF
v_call: TRBV28; j_call: TRBJ2-7; d_call: TRBD1; cdr3_aa: CASSLNDRVVSYEQYF
v_call: TRBV6-6; j_call: TRBJ1-2; d_call: NA; cdr3_aa: CASSLDSSLYGYTF
v_call: TRBV6-1; j_call: TRBJ2-7; d_call: TRBD1; cdr3_aa: CASLRQGFGDEQYF
v_call: TRBV10-1; j_call: TRBJ2-1; d_call: TRBD2; cdr3_aa: CASSETSGRVGNEQFF
v_call: TRBV14; j_call: TRBJ2-2; d_call: TRBD2; cdr3_aa: CASSERLAGAFANTGELFF
v_call: TRBV18; j_call: TRBJ2-3; d_call: NA; cdr3_aa: CASSPDGAARRTDTQYF
v_call: TRBV25-1; j_call: TRBJ2-1; d_call: TRBD2; cdr3_aa: CASSEYTAGAQFF
v_call: TRBV7-9; j_call: TRBJ2-3; d_call: NA; cdr3_aa: CASSLEPVATDTQYF